Below, 8 T cell receptor beta chains from the same sample are listed, as sequenced in a study of neurological immune-mediated disorders. Using its own MiXCR run on the 5' RACE reads, TCRdb lists one record per CDR3 protein. The sample holds around 61,000 distinct CDR3 sequences, roughly 5% seen once. Specimen: PBMCs. Every receptor here comes from a human donor with multiple sclerosis. The donor label of this sample is uncertain.

This clonotype has a count of ten or more. This chain links TRBV29-1 with TRBJ2-7; D not resolved. CDR3 length: 12 residues. CDR1 is SQVTM and CDR2 is ANQGSEA in the germline V gene. The CDR3 here is CSYRGPSYEQYF. CDR3 DNA: TGCAGTTACAGAGGTCCCTCCTACGAGCAGTACTTC.

This clonotype has ten or more counts. V gene TRBV14 combines with J gene TRBJ2-2, with 10 bases lining up with TRBD1. Germline V gene data show CDR1 as SGHDN and CDR2 as FVKESK. This CDR3 region has 17 residues. Germline trimming cut 4 bases from V and 5 bases from J; bases unmatched to any gene: 10. CDR3 coding DNA: TGTGCCAGCAGCCTACGGGACAGGGGTCTCCTAACCGGGGAGCTGTTTTTT. It specifies CASSLRDRGLLTGELFF. The whole variable domain, remainder taken from reference TRBV14 and TRBJ2-2, is EAGVTQFPSHSVIEKGQTVTLRCDPISGHDNLYWYRRVMGKEIKFLLHFVKESKQDESGMPNNRFLAERTGGTYSTLKVQPAELEDSGVYFCASSLRDRGLLTGELFFGEGSRLTVL.

In this sample, this clonotype turned up many times. V usage is TRBV5-1 and J usage is TRBJ2-7, with TRBD2 as a possible D gene (5 bases). The CDR3 is 12 amino acids. The germline gives CDR1 SGHRS, CDR2 YFSETQ. Trimming shortened V by 1 base and J by 7 bases, and 9 bases separated the two germline ends. The CDR3 nucleotides read TGCGCCAGCAGCTTGTCCGGGAATGAGCAGTACTTC. Translation gives CASSLSGNEQYF.

This clonotype was observed many times. The rearrangement joins TRBV5-6 to TRBJ1-1, with D possibly being TRBD1 (5 bases). The CDR3 totals 14 residues. Germline CDR1 and CDR2: SGHDT and YYEEEE. V lost 6 bases, J lost 3 bases, and 15 bases lay in between. The CDR3 DNA is TGTGCCAGCATTAAAAGGGGTTTGGACACTGAAGCTTTCTTT. It specifies CASIKRGLDTEAFF. Filled out from reference TRBV5-6 and TRBJ1-1, the complete variable domain reads DAGVTQSPTHLIKTRGQQVTLRCSPKSGHDTVSWYQQALGQGPQFIFQYYEEEERQRGNFPDRFSGHQFPNYSSELNVNALLLGDSALYLCASIKRGLDTEAFFGQGTRLTVV.

In this sample, this clonotype turned up many times. The chain links TRBV5-1 to TRBJ2-1, with D possibly being TRBD1 or TRBD2 (6 bases each). The CDR3 runs 13 residues. Germline lookup yields CDR1 SGHRS and CDR2 YFSETQ. Trimming left V 7 bases short and J 6 bases short, with 14 bases between. The CDR3 loop is CASCGTPGNEQFF. CDR3 bases: TGCGCCAGCTGCGGGACACCGGGCAATGAGCAGTTCTTC.

This clonotype appeared many times. J is TRBJ2-2 and V is TRBV5-1, with D possibly matching TRBD1 (6 bases). The CDR3 has 13 residues. Germline V lookup: CDR1 SGHRS, CDR2 YFSETQ. V lost 7 bases and J lost 3, with 10 bases in between. The CDR3 loop is CASSDSDTGELFF. CDR3 sequence (DNA): TGCGCCAGCTCGGACAGTGACACCGGGGAGCTGTTTTTT.

This clonotype was seen at least ten times. The V and J genes are TRBV20-1 and TRBJ1-4; the D is unclear. The CDR3 is 13 residues long. Germline-derived CDR1 and CDR2 are DFQATT and SNEGSKA (reference sequence). V dropped 6 bases and J dropped 4 bases, with 12 bases sitting between them. The CDR3 nucleotides read TGCAGTGCCTGGACTGGGATTAATGAAAAACTGTTTTTT. It yields the protein CSAWTGINEKLFF.

This clonotype was picked up many times. The V and J genes are TRBV9 and TRBJ2-5, with a tentative D call TRBD1 (5 bases). Germline assignment: CDR1 SGDLS and CDR2 YYNGEE. V lost 0 bases, J lost 1 base, and 10 bases lay in between. This CDR3 spans 15 amino acids. CDR3 protein: CASSVDPRGQETQYF. The DNA for the CDR3 is TGTGCCAGCAGCGTAGACCCTAGGGGCCAAGAGACCCAGTACTTC.